The source of this TCR beta chain is a study of blood T cells in healthy people across ages. The trim removed 6 bases at V and 2 bases at J, leaving 9 bases unmatched. Looked up from germline, CDR1 is SGHTA and CDR2 is FQGNSA. The CDR3 length is 16 residues. This clonotype was counted many times. Antigen unknown. The second PCR ran roughly 7 to 11 cycles with a sample-barcoded 5' primer and J-beta primers. MiXCR, run by TCRdb on the 5' RACE reads, gives a single entry per CDR3 protein. The sample carries around 1,700,000 distinct CDR3 sequences, about 30% recorded once. Study-wide findings and caveats: Strong correlation existed between TCR beta diversity and naive T cell percentage. It was not known whether donors were CMV positive (a possible confounder of expanded clonotype changes).

The sample comprised blood. The source is a young woman in good health. V and J are TRBV7-2 and TRBJ2-5, with 10 bases fitting TRBD2. This chain's CDR3 is CASSQGMTSGQETQYF. Written as DNA, the CDR3 is TGTGCCAGCAGTCAGGGGATGACTAGCGGGCAAGAGACCCAGTACTTC.